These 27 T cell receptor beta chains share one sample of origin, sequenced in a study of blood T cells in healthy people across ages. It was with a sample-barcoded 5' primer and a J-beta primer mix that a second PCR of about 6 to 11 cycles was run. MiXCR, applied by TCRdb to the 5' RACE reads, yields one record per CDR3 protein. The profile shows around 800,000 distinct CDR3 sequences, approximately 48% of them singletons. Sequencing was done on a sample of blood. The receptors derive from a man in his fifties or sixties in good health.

The CDR3: CASSQDRRTGEAFF. CDR3 bases: TGCGCCAGCAGCCAAGATCGGAGGACAGGGGAAGCTTTCTTT. The rearrangement joins TRBV4-3 to TRBJ1-1; 8 bases match TRBD1. The trim removed 0 bases at V and 8 bases at J, leaving 5 bases unmatched. The CDR3 is made up of 14 amino acids. CDR1 is LGHNA and CDR2 is YSLEER in the germline V gene.

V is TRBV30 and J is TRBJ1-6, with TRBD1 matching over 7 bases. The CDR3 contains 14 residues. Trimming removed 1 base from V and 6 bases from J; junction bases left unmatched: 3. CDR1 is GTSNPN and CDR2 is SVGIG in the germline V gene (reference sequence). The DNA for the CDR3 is TGTGCCTGGAGTGCGGGGACAGCTAATTCACCCCTCCACTTT. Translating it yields CAWSAGTANSPLHF. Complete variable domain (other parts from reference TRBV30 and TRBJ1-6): SQTIHQWPATLVQPVGSPLSLECTVEGTSNPNLYWYRQAAGRGLQLLFYSVGIGQISSEVPQNLSASRPQDRQFILSSKKLLLSDSGFYLCAWSAGTANSPLHFGNGTRLTVT.

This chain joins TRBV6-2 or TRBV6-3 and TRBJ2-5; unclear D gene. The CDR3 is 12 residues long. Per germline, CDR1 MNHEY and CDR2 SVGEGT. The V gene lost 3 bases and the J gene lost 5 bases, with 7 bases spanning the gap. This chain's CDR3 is CASSYEWETQYF. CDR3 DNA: TGTGCCAGCAGTTATGAGTGGGAGACCCAGTACTTC.

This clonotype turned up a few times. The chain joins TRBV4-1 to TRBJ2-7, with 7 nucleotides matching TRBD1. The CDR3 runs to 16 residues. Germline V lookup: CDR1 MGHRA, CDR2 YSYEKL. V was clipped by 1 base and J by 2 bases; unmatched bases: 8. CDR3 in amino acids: CASSQALTGATYEQYF. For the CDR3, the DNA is TGCGCCAGCAGCCAAGCACTCACAGGGGCTACCTACGAGCAGTACTTC.

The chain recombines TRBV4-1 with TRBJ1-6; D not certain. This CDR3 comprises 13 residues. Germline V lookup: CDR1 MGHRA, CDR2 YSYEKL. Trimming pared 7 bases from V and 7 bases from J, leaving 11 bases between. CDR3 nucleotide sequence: TGCGCCAGCAATAAGGATCCCAATTCACCCCTCCACTTT. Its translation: CASNKDPNSPLHF.

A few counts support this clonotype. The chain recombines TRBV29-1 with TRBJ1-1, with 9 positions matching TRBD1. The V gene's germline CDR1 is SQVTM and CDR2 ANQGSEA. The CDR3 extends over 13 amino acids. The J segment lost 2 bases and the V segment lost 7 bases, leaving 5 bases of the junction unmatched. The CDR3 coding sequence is TGCAGCGCCGGACAGGGGCCAAACACTGAAGCTTTCTTT. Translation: CSAGQGPNTEAFF.

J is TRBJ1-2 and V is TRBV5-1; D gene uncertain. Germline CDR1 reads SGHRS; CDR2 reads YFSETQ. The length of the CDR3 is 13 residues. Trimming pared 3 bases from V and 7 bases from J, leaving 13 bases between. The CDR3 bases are TGCGCCAGCAGCTGGGTAGTAGACCGTGGCTACACCTTC. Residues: CASSWVVDRGYTF.

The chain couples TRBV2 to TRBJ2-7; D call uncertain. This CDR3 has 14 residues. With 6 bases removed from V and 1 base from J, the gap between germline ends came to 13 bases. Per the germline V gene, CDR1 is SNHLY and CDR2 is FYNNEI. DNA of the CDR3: TGTGCCAGCAGCGATACAGAAATTTCCTACGAGCAGTACTTC. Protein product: CASSDTEISYEQYF. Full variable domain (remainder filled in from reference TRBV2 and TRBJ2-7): EPEVTQTPSHQVTQMGQEVILRCVPISNHLYFYWYRQILGQKVEFLVSFYNNEISEKSEIFDDQFSVERPDGSNFTLKIRSTKLEDSAMYFCASSDTEISYEQYFGPGTRLTVT.

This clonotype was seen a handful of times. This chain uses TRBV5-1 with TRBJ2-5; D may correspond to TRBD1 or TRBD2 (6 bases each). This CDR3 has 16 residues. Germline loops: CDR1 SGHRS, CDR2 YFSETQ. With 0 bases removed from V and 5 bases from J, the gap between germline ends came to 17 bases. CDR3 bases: TGCGCCAGCAGCTTGGCATTTTTCGGGGGCCGGGAGACCCAGTACTTC. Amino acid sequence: CASSLAFFGGRETQYF.

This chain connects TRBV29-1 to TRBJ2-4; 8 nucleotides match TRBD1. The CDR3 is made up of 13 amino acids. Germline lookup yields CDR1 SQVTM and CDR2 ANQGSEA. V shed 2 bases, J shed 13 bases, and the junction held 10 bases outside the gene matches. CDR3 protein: CSVEKTGVNGQYF. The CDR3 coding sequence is TGCAGCGTTGAAAAGACAGGGGTTAACGGGCAGTACTTC.

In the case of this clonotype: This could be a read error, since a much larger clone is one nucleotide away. The CDR3 here is CASSWTGDGLNNSPLHF. The CDR3 DNA follows: TGTGCCAGCAGCTGGACAGGGGACGGGTTAAATAATTCACCCCTCCACTTT. This chain connects TRBV5-6 to TRBJ1-6; 9 nucleotides agree with TRBD1. Germline CDR1 and CDR2: SGHDT and YYEEEE. The CDR3 loop spans 17 amino acids. Trimming cost V 3 bases and J 5 bases; bases outside gene matches: 9.

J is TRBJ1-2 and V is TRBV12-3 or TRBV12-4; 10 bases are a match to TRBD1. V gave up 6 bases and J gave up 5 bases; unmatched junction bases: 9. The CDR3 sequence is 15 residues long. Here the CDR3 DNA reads TGTGCCAGCAGCTCGTTTGGGACAGGGGAATATGGCTACACCTTC. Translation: CASSSFGTGEYGYTF.

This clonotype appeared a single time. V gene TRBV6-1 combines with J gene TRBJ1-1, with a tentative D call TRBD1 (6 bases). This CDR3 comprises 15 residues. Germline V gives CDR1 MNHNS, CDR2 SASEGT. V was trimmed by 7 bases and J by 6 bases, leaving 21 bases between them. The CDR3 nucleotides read TGTGCCAGCAAGGAGGGGGACGGCTTAGGCGCTGAAGCTTTCTTT. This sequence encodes CASKEGDGLGAEAFF.

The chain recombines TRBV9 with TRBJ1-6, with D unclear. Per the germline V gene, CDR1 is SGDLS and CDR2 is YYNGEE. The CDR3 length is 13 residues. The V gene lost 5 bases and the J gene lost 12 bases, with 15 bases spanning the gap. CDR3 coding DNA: TGTGCCAGCAGTGCCTCCAATGGTATACCCCTCCACTTT. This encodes CASSASNGIPLHF.

DNA of the CDR3: TGTGCCAGCAAACCGGGGGGCCAAGGGGAGACCCAGTACTTC. Protein product: CASKPGGQGETQYF. The V gene is TRBV2, the J gene TRBJ2-7, with D possibly matching TRBD2 (7 bases). The closer fit of TRBJ2-5 to the DNA end suggests the J call may be wrong. Germline lookup yields CDR1 SNHLY and CDR2 FYNNEI. The CDR3 contains 14 residues.

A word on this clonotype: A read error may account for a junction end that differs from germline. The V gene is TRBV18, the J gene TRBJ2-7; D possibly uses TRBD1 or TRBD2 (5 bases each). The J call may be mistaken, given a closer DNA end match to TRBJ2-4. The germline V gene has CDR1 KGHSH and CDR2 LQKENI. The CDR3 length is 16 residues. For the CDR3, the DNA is TGTGCCAGCCCACCCCCGAATGAGGGGCGCAGTAACATTCAGTACTTC. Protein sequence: CASPPPNEGRSNIQYF.

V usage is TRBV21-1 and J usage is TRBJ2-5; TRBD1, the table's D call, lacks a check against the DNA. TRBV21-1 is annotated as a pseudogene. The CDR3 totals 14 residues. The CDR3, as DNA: TGTGCCAGCAGCTCCGGGACCAAGATAGAGACCCAGTACTTC. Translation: CASSSGTKIETQYF.

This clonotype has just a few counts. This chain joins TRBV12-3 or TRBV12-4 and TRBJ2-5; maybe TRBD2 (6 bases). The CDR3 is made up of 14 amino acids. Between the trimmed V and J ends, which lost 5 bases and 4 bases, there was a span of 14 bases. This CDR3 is CASSPGDDRETQYF. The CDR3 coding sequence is TGTGCCAGCAGTCCGGGGGATGATCGAGAGACCCAGTACTTC.

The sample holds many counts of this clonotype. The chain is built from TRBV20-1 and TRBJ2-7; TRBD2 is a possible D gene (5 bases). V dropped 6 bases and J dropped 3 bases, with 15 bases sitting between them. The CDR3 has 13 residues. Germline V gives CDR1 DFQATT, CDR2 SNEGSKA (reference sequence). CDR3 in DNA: TGCAGTGCGAACGTAGCGACGAACTACGAGCAGTACTTC. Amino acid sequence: CSANVATNYEQYF.

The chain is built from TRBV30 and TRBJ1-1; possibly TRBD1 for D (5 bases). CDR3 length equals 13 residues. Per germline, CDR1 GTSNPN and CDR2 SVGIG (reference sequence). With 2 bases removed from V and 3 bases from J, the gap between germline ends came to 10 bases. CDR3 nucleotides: TGTGCCTGGAGTCTAGAGGGGTACACTGAAGCTTTCTTT. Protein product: CAWSLEGYTEAFF.

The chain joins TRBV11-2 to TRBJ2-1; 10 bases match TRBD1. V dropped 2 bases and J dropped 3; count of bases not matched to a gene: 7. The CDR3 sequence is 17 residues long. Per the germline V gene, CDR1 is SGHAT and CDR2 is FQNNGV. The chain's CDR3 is CASSLPLDRGDYNEQFF. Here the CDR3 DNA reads TGTGCCAGCAGCTTACCCTTGGACAGGGGGGACTACAATGAGCAGTTCTTC.

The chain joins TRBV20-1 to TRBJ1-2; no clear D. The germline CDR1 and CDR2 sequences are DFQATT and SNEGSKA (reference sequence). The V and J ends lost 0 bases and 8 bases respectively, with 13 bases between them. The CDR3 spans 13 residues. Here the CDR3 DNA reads TGCAGTGCTAGAGAACCCGCCCTCTACGGCTACACCTTC. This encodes CSAREPALYGYTF.

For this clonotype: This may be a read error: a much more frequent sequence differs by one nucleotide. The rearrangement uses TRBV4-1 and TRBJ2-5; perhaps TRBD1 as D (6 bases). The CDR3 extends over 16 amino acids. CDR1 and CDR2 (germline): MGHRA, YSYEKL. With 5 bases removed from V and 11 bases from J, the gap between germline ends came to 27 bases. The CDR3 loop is CASSKGQGRVYNEQYF. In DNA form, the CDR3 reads TGCGCCAGCAGCAAAGGGCAGGGGCGGGTATACAATGAGCAGTACTTC.

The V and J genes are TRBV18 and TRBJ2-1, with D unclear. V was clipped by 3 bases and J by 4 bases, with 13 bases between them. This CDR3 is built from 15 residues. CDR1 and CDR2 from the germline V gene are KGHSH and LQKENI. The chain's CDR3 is CASSPRLVRYNEQFF. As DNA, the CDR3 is TGTGCCAGCTCACCCCGCTTAGTCAGATACAATGAGCAGTTCTTC.

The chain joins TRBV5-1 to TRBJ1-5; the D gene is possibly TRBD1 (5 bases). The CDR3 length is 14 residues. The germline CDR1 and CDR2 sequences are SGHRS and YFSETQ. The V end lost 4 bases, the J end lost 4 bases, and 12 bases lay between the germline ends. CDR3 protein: CASSAGQQNQPQHF. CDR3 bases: TGCGCCAGCAGCGCAGGACAACAGAATCAGCCCCAGCATTTT.

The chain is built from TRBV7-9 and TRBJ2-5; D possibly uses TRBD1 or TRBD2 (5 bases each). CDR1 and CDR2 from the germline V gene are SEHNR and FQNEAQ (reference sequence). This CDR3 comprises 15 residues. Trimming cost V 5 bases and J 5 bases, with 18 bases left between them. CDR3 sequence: CASSPRAGSIETQYF. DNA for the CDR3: TGTGCCAGCAGCCCCCGGGCAGGGAGCATTGAGACCCAGTACTTC.

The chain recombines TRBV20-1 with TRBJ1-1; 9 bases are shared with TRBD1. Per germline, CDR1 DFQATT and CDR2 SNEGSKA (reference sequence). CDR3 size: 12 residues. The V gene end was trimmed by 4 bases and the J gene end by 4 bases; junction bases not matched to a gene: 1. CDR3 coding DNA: TGCAGTGCTATACAGGGGGCCACTGAAGCTTTCTTT. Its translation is CSAIQGATEAFF.